The 25 T cell receptor beta chains given below trace back to one sample, sequenced in a study of T cell responses to AZD1222 COVID-19 vaccine. Using immunoSEQ multiplex PCR, the repertoire was profiled, and TCRdb retains in-frame clones only, with some absent. The sample has about 190,000 clones, more than 80% seen once. The sequencing used peripheral blood, collected on day 0 of AZD1222 vaccination. The receptor set was obtained from an adult in good health.

This rearrangement joins TRBV11-1 to TRBJ2-1; 7 positions agree with TRBD2. This CDR3 region has 16 residues. With V trimmed by 2 bases and J by 4 bases, 8 bases remained unmatched. Germline CDR1 and CDR2: SGHAT and FQDESV (reference sequence). The CDR3 here is CASSLSETGGYNEQFF. The CDR3 DNA reads TGTGCCAGCAGCTTATCTGAGACGGGAGGATACAATGAGCAGTTCTTC.

This sequence joins TRBV19 and TRBJ2-2; possible D gene TRBD1, 6 bases. The CDR3 runs 16 residues. V lost 9 bases and J 3 bases, leaving 20 bases between the germline ends. Germline lookup yields CDR1 LNHDA and CDR2 SQIVND (reference sequence). The CDR3 DNA is TGTGCCAGCCACCAAATTCCAGGGGACGACACCGGGGAGCTGTTTTTT. Translated: CASHQIPGDDTGELFF.

A remark on this clone: One end of the junction varies from germline; a read error may be responsible. This chain joins TRBV7-7 and TRBJ2-7, with 9 bases aligning to TRBD2. Germline values: CDR1 SSHAT, CDR2 FNYEAQ (reference sequence). The CDR3 is 16 residues long. The CDR3 loop is CASSFSASGESYEQYF. CDR3 nucleotides: TGTGCTAGCAGCTTCAGTGCTAGCGGGGAATCGTACGAGCAGTACTTC.

V is TRBV12-5 and J is TRBJ1-1; 8 nucleotides align to TRBD1. The length of the CDR3 is 15 residues. CDR1 is LGHNT, CDR2 FRNRAP, per germline. V lost 7 bases to trimming and J lost 0 bases; unmatched junction nucleotides: 7. The DNA of the CDR3 is TGTGCTAGTGCTGCAGGGGGCGCGGTGAACACTGAAGCTTTCTTT. Translation: CASAAGGAVNTEAFF.

This rearrangement joins TRBV28 to TRBJ1-1; D not resolved. The CDR3 has 11 amino acids. Deletions cut 10 bases from V and 1 base from J, with 7 bases between. Germline V gene data show CDR1 as MDHEN and CDR2 as SYDVKM. The CDR3 nucleotides are TGTGCCATTGGGAGGAACACTGAAGCTTTCTTT. Amino acids: CAIGRNTEAFF.

The chain is built from TRBV19 and TRBJ1-6; unclear D gene. The V gene's germline CDR1 is LNHDA and CDR2 SQIVND (reference sequence). The CDR3 spans 15 residues. Trimming took 5 bases from V and 4 from J, leaving 12 bases between them. CDR3 nucleotides: TGTGCCAGTAGTCCGAGGCCGGCATATAATTCACCCCTCCACTTT. Amino acid sequence: CASSPRPAYNSPLHF. The variable domain in full, with the rest retrieved from reference TRBV19 and TRBJ1-6, is DGGITQSPKYLFRKEGQNVTLSCEQNLNHDAMYWYRQDPGQGLRLIYYSQIVNDFQKGDIAEGYSVSREKKESFPLTVTSAQKNPTAFYLCASSPRPAYNSPLHFGNGTRLTVT.

Note on this clone: Because the CDR3's place on the DNA is in doubt, the DNA is left out and the CDR3 is given as listed by TCRdb. The chain employs TRBV7-9 and TRBJ1-2. The CDR3 is 11 residues long, ends included. Germline values: CDR1 SEHNR, CDR2 FQNEAQ (reference sequence). The CDR3 sequence is CASSFGNGYTF.

V usage is TRBV30 and J usage is TRBJ1-1; tentatively, D is TRBD1 (5 bases). CDR1 is GTSNPN and CDR2 is SVGIG in the germline V gene (reference sequence). V was shortened by 2 bases and J by 4 bases, with 8 bases between the two germline ends. The CDR3 sequence is 12 residues long. This chain's CDR3 is CAWSMGGTEAFF. As DNA, the CDR3 is TGTGCCTGGAGTATGGGGGGCACTGAAGCTTTCTTT.

The chain recombines TRBV2 with TRBJ2-3; D is unclear. From germline, CDR1 is SNHLY and CDR2 FYNNEI. V was clipped by 7 bases and J by 5 bases, with 16 bases between them. This CDR3 contains 14 residues. This chain's CDR3 is CASNRLGPQDTQYF. The CDR3 DNA reads as TGTGCCAGCAATCGGCTAGGCCCCCAAGATACGCAGTATTTT.

The J gene is TRBJ1-4, the V gene TRBV19; TRBD1 matches at 8 bases. The junction had 11 bases not matched to a gene; V was cut back by 9 bases and J by 5 bases. The length of the CDR3 is 15 residues. Germline V gene data show CDR1 as LNHDA and CDR2 as SQIVND (reference sequence). The CDR3: CASHHRDRLNEKLFF. As DNA, the CDR3 is TGTGCCAGCCACCACCGGGACAGGCTAAATGAAAAACTGTTTTTT.

Concerning this clone itself: The sample contains more than one DNA sequence encoding this CDR3. The chain carries TRBV7-2 and TRBJ1-2; no clear D. The germline CDR1 and CDR2 sequences are SGHTA and FQGNSA. Trimming cost V 1 base and J 1 base, with 4 bases left between them. The CDR3 is 13 amino acids. CDR3 bases: TGTGCCAGCAGCTTAGGGGGTAACTATGGCTACACCTTC. Amino acid sequence: CASSLGGNYGYTF.

This clone was found once. The gene calls are TRBV18 and TRBJ2-2; 8 nucleotides line up with TRBD1. The V segment lost 1 base and the J segment 5 bases; nucleotides outside the gene matches: 3. From germline, CDR1 is KGHSH and CDR2 LQKENI. The CDR3 has 15 amino acids. The CDR3 bases are TGTGCCAGCTCACCACAACAGGGGGTGACCGGGGAGCTGTTTTTT. Amino acids: CASSPQQGVTGELFF.

The rearrangement uses TRBV27 and TRBJ2-7; 9 nucleotides line up with TRBD2. Germline CDR1 MNHEY, CDR2 SMNVEV (reference sequence). The CDR3 runs 17 residues. V was clipped by 1 base and J by 0 bases; unmatched bases: 7. CDR3 nucleotide sequence: TGTGCCAGCAGTTTATTAAGTCCTAGCGGGGCCTCCTACGAGCAGTACGTC. Protein: CASSLLSPSGASYEQYV.

The chain joins TRBV29-1 to TRBJ2-5, with 9 bases fitting TRBD2. Trimming cost V 7 bases and J 5 bases; bases outside gene matches: 11. There are 14 residues in the CDR3. The V gene's germline CDR1 is SQVTM and CDR2 ANQGSEA. The CDR3 DNA reads TGCAGCGGGGCCCTAGCGGGGTTAGGGGAGACCCAGTACTTC. This sequence encodes CSGALAGLGETQYF.

The chain is built from TRBV10-1 and TRBJ2-6, with D unresolved. Germline CDR1 and CDR2: WNHNN and SYGVQD (reference sequence). Trimming left V 2 bases short and J 2 bases short, with 7 bases between. The CDR3 covers 15 residues. The CDR3 region has the DNA TGCGCCAGCAGTGAGCAGGTAGCTGGGGCCAACGTCCTGACTTTC. It translates to CASSEQVAGANVLTF.

The chain combines TRBV18 with TRBJ2-7, with 7 bases lining up with TRBD2. The CDR3 spans 16 residues. Per germline, CDR1 KGHSH and CDR2 LQKENI. V lost 0 bases, J lost 3 bases, and 8 bases stayed unmatched. The CDR3 sequence is CASSPPSASGFYEQYF. The CDR3 region has the DNA TGTGCCAGCTCACCACCATCGGCTAGCGGTTTCTACGAGCAGTACTTC.

The chain uses TRBV11-2 and TRBJ2-7, with D unresolved. This CDR3 is 15 amino acids long. Germline assignment: CDR1 SGHAT and CDR2 FQNNGV. Trimming cost V 6 bases and J 2 bases, with 17 bases left between them. In DNA form, the CDR3 reads TGTGCCAGCAGTTCGATACGAATCAATGCCTACGAGCAGTACTTC. Its protein product is CASSSIRINAYEQYF. Using reference TRBV11-2 and TRBJ2-7 for the parts outside the CDR3, the full variable domain is EAGVAQSPRYKIIEKRQSVAFWCNPISGHATLYWYQQILGQGPKLLIQFQNNGVVDDSQLPKDRFSAERLKGVDSTLKIQPAKLEDSAVYLCASSSIRINAYEQYFGPGTRLTVT.

This chain uses TRBV27 with TRBJ2-2; D remains ambiguous. This CDR3 is 16 amino acids long. The germline gives CDR1 MNHEY, CDR2 SMNVEV (reference sequence). The V gene lost 2 bases and the J gene lost 0 bases, with 10 bases spanning the gap. The CDR3 DNA is TGTGCCAGCAGTTTAATTGGATTCTCGAACACCGGGGAGCTGTTTTTT. Encoded protein: CASSLIGFSNTGELFF.

This chain uses TRBV7-3 with TRBJ2-2, with TRBD1 matching 7 bases. With V trimmed by 1 base and J by 4 bases, 6 bases remained unmatched. The CDR3 runs to 16 residues. From germline, CDR1 is SGHTA and CDR2 FQGTGA. CDR3 DNA sequence: TGTGCCAGCAGCTTAAGTAACGCAGGGGGCACCGGGGAGCTGTTTTTT. Amino acid sequence: CASSLSNAGGTGELFF.

This clone was detected once. The chain carries TRBV21-1 and TRBJ2-7; TRBD2, the D gene given by the table, was not confirmed from the DNA. TRBV21-1 is a listed pseudogene. This CDR3 contains 17 residues. The CDR3 DNA sequence: TGTGCCAGCAGCTCCTCAAGGGAGGGGGTTACTACCTACGAGCAGTACTTC. Residues: CASSSSREGVTTYEQYF.

The chain has TRBV6-4 and TRBJ1-5, with D unresolved. CDR1 is MRHNA, CDR2 SNTAGT, per germline. Trimming left V 8 bases short and J 0 bases short, with 8 bases between. The CDR3 has 13 residues. This chain's CDR3 is CASDSPSNQPQHF. CDR3 coding DNA: TGTGCCAGCGACTCACCTAGCAATCAGCCCCAGCATTTT.

This chain links TRBV2 with TRBJ2-7, with D possibly matching TRBD1 (6 bases). From germline, CDR1 is SNHLY and CDR2 FYNNEI. The CDR3 is made up of 15 amino acids. Trimming took off 5 bases at V and 2 bases at J, with 16 bases between the two ends. The CDR3 nucleotides are TGTGCCAGCAGTCCTACACAGGGACACACCTACGAGCAGTACTTC. This codes for CASSPTQGHTYEQYF.

J is TRBJ2-2 and V is TRBV7-6; no clear D. Germline V gene data show CDR1 as SGHVS and CDR2 as FNYEAQ. Trimming cost V 5 bases and J 0 bases, with 7 bases left between them. The CDR3 contains 14 residues. CDR3 in amino acids: CASSGQTNTGELFF. CDR3 in DNA: TGTGCCAGCAGCGGCCAGACGAACACCGGGGAGCTGTTTTTT.

The rearrangement links TRBV5-6 to TRBJ2-7; perhaps TRBD1 as D (6 bases). CDR1 is SGHDT, CDR2 YYEEEE, per germline. The V gene lost 2 bases and the J gene lost 3 bases, with 9 bases spanning the gap. The CDR3 has 13 residues. The CDR3 DNA sequence: TGTGCCAGCAGCTTTGCGGACAGCTACGAGCAGTACTTC. Translation: CASSFADSYEQYF. The whole variable domain, remainder taken from reference TRBV5-6 and TRBJ2-7, is DAGVTQSPTHLIKTRGQQVTLRCSPKSGHDTVSWYQQALGQGPQFIFQYYEEEERQRGNFPDRFSGHQFPNYSSELNVNALLLGDSALYLCASSFADSYEQYFGPGTRLTVT.

J is TRBJ1-6 and V is TRBV3-1 (or the pseudogene TRBV3-2); possibly TRBD1 for D (5 bases). Germline CDR1 reads LGHDT; CDR2 reads YNNKEL (reference sequence). This CDR3 comprises 14 residues. Trimming removed 3 bases at V and 7 bases at J, with 10 bases between. The CDR3 bases are TGTGCCAGCAGCCATGGGGGGATCAATTCACCCCTCCACTTT. This sequence encodes CASSHGGINSPLHF.